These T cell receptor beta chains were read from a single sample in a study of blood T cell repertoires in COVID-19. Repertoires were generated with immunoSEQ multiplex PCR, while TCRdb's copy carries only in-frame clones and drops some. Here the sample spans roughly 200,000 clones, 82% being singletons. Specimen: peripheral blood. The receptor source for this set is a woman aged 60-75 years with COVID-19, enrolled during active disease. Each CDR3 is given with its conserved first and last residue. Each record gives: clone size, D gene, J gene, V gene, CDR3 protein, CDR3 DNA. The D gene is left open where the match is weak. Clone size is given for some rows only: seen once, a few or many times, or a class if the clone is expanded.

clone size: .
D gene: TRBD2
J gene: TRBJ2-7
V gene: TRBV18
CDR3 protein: CASSLGPGLAGARDEQYF
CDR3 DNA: TGTGCCAGCTCACTAGGCCCGGGACTAGCGGGAGCGCGCGACGAGCAGTACTTC

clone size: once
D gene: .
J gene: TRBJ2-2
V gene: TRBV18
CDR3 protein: CASSRQQRTGELFF
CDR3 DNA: TGTGCCAGCTCGCGGCAGCAAAGAACCGGGGAGCTGTTTTTT

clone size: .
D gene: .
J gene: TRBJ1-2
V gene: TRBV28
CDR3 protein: CASSFSLTGFLLANYGYTF
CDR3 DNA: TGTGCCAGCAGTTTCTCCCTGACAGGCTTCCTTTTAGCTAACTATGGCTACACCTTC

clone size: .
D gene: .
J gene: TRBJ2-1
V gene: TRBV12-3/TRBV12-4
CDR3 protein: CASSPGVYEQFF
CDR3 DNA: TGTGCCAGCAGTCCAGGGGTTTATGAGCAGTTCTTC

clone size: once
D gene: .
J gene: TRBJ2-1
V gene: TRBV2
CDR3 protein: CASSEWSQSYNEQFF
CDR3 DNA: TGTGCCAGCAGTGAGTGGTCTCAGTCCTACAATGAGCAGTTCTTC

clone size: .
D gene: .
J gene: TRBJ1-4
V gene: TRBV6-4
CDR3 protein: CASSGSIRRANEKLFF
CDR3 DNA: TGTGCCAGCAGTGGATCCATTAGGAGAGCTAATGAAAAACTGTTTTTT

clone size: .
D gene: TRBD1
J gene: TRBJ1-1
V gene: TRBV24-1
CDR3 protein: CATSDSHTGGVTEAFF
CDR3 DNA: TGTGCCACCAGTGATTCGCACACAGGGGGCGTCACTGAAGCTTTCTTT

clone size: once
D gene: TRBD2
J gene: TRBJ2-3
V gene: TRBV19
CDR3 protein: CASSISSGRGHTQYF
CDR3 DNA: TGTGCCAGTAGTATCTCTAGCGGGAGAGGGCATACGCAGTATTTT

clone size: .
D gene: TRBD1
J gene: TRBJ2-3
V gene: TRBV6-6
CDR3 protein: CAKTTGGPPDTQYF
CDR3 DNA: TGTGCCAAGACGACAGGGGGCCCCCCAGATACGCAGTATTTT

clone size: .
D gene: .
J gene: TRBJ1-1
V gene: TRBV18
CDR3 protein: CASSPWEENTEAFF
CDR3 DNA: TGTGCCAGCTCACCATGGGAGGAGAACACTGAAGCTTTCTTT

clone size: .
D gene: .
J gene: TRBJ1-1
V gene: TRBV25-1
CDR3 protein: CASSVGRAGGTEAFF
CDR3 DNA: TGTGCCAGCAGTGTAGGGCGGGCGGGGGGCACTGAAGCTTTCTTT

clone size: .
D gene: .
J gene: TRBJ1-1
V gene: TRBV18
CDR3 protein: CASSPSRLGPVEAFF
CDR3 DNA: TGTGCCAGCTCACCGAGCCGGCTGGGGCCCGTTGAAGCTTTCTTT

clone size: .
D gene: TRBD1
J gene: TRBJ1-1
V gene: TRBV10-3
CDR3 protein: CAISTGDVEAFF
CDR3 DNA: TGTGCCATCAGCACAGGGGATGTCGAAGCTTTCTTT

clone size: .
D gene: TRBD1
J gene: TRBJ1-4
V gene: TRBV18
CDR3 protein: CASSPDRASLREKLFF
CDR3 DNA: TGTGCCAGCTCACCGGACAGGGCGTCCCTACGGGAAAAACTGTTTTTT

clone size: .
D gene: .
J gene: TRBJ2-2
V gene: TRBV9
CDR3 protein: CASSVVWTGGSGELFF
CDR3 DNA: TGTGCCAGCAGCGTAGTTTGGACTGGAGGCTCGGGGGAGCTGTTTTTT

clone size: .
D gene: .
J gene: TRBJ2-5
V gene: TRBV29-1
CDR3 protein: CSVGEETQYF
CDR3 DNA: TGCAGCGTTGGGGAGGAGACCCAGTACTTC

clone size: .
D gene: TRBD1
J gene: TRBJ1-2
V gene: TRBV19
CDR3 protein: CASSTGQGRVGYTF
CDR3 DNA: TGTGCCAGTAGCACAGGACAGGGCCGTGTTGGCTACACCTTC

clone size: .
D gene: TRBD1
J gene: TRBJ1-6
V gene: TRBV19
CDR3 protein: CASRLRGTENSPLHF
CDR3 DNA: TGTGCCAGTAGACTTCGAGGGACAGAGAATTCACCCCTCCACTTT

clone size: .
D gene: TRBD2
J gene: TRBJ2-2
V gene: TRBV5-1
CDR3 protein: CASSLSTSGMGGELFF
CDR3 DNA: TGCGCCAGCAGCTTGAGCACTAGCGGGATGGGCGGGGAGCTGTTTTTT

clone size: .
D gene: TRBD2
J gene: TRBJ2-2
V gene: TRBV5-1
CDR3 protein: CASSTTSANTGELFF
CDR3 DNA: TGCGCCAGCAGCACGACTAGCGCGAACACCGGGGAGCTGTTTTTT

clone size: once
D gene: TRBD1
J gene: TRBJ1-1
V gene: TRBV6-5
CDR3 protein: CASSYGDRANTEAFF
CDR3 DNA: TGTGCCAGCAGTTACGGGGACAGGGCTAACACTGAAGCTTTCTTT

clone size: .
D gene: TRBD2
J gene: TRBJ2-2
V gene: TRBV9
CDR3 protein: CASSSPRGGPNTGELFF
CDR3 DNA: TGTGCCAGCAGCTCTCCTCGGGGGGGGCCGAACACCGGGGAGCTGTTTTTT

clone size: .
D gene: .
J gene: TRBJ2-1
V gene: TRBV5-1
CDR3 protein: CASSPEGLSYNEQFF
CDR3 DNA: TGCGCCAGCAGCCCGGAGGGACTCTCCTACAATGAGCAGTTCTTC

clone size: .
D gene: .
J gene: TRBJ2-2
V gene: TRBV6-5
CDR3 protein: CASSWGLPTGELFF
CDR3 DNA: TGTGCCAGCAGTTGGGGACTGCCCACCGGGGAGCTGTTTTTT